Listed below are T cell receptor beta chains from one sample, sequenced in a study of blood T cell repertoires in COVID-19. The protocol was immunoSEQ multiplex PCR, while the TCRdb copy is restricted to in-frame clones and leaves out a portion. The top ten hold 15% to 17% of the sample, which has about 46,000 clones, around 85% seen once. The sequencing input was peripheral blood. These receptors all stem from a human donor in a cohort sampled during active COVID-19. The donor label of this sample is uncertain. CDR3s include the opening cysteine and the closing phenylalanine or tryptophan. The D gene is left open where the match is weak. A clone size is listed for some rows: how often the clone was seen (once, few, many), or a class if it is expanded.

j_gene | d_gene | abundance | v_gene | CDR3nt | CDR3aa
TRBJ2-5 | NA | NA | TRBV4-2 | TGTGCCAGCAGCCAAGAGGGACACGGTGGGGAGACCCAGTACTTC | CASSQEGHGGETQYF
TRBJ2-6 | NA | NA | TRBV6-2/TRBV6-3 | TGTGCCAGCAGCCTACGCGTAACAGGAGCTGGGGCCAACGTCCTGACTTTC | CASSLRVTGAGANVLTF
TRBJ1-1 | NA | once | TRBV6-5 | TGTGCCAGCAGTTACTCAACCTATACAGCCAACACTGAAGCTTTCTTT | CASSYSTYTANTEAFF
TRBJ1-4 | NA | NA | TRBV6-1 | TGTGCCAGCAGTGAAGGGGGCTATAGGGAAAAACTGTTTTTT | CASSEGGYREKLFF
TRBJ1-6 | NA | NA | TRBV3-1/TRBV3-2 | TGTGCCAGCAGCCAAGAAGGGGTACTTGCCCTTTATAATTCACCCCTCCACTTT | CASSQEGVLALYNSPLHF
TRBJ2-7 | TRBD1 | NA | TRBV19 | TGTGCCAGTAGTCTACGAGGACAGGGAACCTACGAGCAGTACTTC | CASSLRGQGTYEQYF
TRBJ2-1 | TRBD1 | NA | TRBV27 | TGTGCCAGCAGCTACAGGGGGCCAAACAATGAGCAGTTCTTC | CASSYRGPNNEQFF
TRBJ2-5 | TRBD1 | NA | TRBV7-9 | TGTGCCAGCAGCCGAGGACAGGGCCAAGAGACCCAGTACTTC | CASSRGQGQETQYF
TRBJ1-2 | NA | NA | TRBV7-9 | TGTGCCAGCAGCGCAACAGGTATTAGAGACTATGGCTACACCTTC | CASSATGIRDYGYTF
TRBJ1-2 | NA | NA | TRBV6-8 | TGTGCCAGCAGTTATGAAGCGAAACTAAACTATGGCTACACCTTC | CASSYEAKLNYGYTF
TRBJ2-7 | TRBD2 | NA | TRBV3-1/TRBV3-2 | TGTGCCAGCAGCCAAGACAAAGCGGGGGGCCTCTCCTACGAGCAGTACTTC | CASSQDKAGGLSYEQYF
TRBJ2-7 | TRBD1 | NA | TRBV18 | TGTGCCAGCTCACCTGGACAGGGGTCCTACGAGCAGTACTTC | CASSPGQGSYEQYF
TRBJ1-5 | NA | few | TRBV7-8 | TGTGCCAGCAGCTTTTCAGGGCGAAATCAGCCCCAGCATTTT | CASSFSGRNQPQHF
TRBJ2-3 | TRBD2 | NA | TRBV27 | TGTGCCAGCAGTATTAAGCGGGGGGGCACAGATACGCAGTATTTT | CASSIKRGGTDTQYF
TRBJ1-3 | NA | NA | TRBV9 | TGTGCCAGCAGCCAGGTGATCTCTGGAAACACCATATATTTT | CASSQVISGNTIYF
TRBJ1-5 | NA | NA | TRBV4-2 | TGTGCCAGCAGCCAAGATCCTAATCAGCCCCAGCATTTT | CASSQDPNQPQHF
TRBJ1-5 | TRBD1 | NA | TRBV6-4 | TGTGCCAGCAGTGATACAGGGGGCGCGTATCAGCCCCAGCATTTT | CASSDTGGAYQPQHF
TRBJ2-5 | NA | NA | TRBV7-2 | TGTGCCAGCAGCTTAGTACAGGGAATAGAGACCCAGTACTTC | CASSLVQGIETQYF
TRBJ2-5 | NA | few | TRBV5-4 | TGTGCCAGCAGCTTTGGAAACGGGGTCCGGGAGACCCAGTACTTC | CASSFGNGVRETQYF
TRBJ2-7 | NA | NA | TRBV5-1 | TGCGCCAGCAGCCCCCGGCAGGGCTCCAACTACGAGCAGTACTTC | CASSPRQGSNYEQYF
TRBJ2-1 | TRBD2 | NA | TRBV4-3 | TGCGCCAGCAGCCAAGGTCCCGCGGGGGGGCCCTATGAGCAGTTCTTC | CASSQGPAGGPYEQFF
TRBJ2-3 | TRBD2 | NA | TRBV4-2 | TGTGCCAGCAGCCTTGGGACTAGCGGGTACACAGATACGCAGTATTTT | CASSLGTSGYTDTQYF
TRBJ2-3 | NA | NA | TRBV11-2 | TGTGCCAGCAGCAAACGCCGAGAATGGACAGATACGCAGTATTTT | CASSKRREWTDTQYF
TRBJ1-2 | TRBD1 | NA | TRBV7-2 | TGTGCCAGCAGTAGGGACAGCGATTTCTATGGCTACACCTTC | CASSRDSDFYGYTF
TRBJ1-1 | NA | NA | TRBV30 | TGTGCCTGGGCCGGACAGAAGAACACTGAAGCTTTCTTT | CAWAGQKNTEAFF
TRBJ1-5 | TRBD1 | NA | TRBV9 | TGTGCCAGCGACAGGGAAGCGTACCAGCCCCAGCATTTT | CASDREAYQPQHF
TRBJ1-5 | NA | NA | TRBV19 | TGTGCCAGTAGTATTTCGTCAGGGAACCAGCCCCAGCATTTT | CASSISSGNQPQHF
TRBJ2-2 | NA | NA | TRBV6-5 | TGTGCCAGCAAGGGGCCGAACACCGGGGAGCTGTTTTTT | CASKGPNTGELFF
TRBJ2-2 | NA | NA | TRBV2 | TGTGCCAGCAGTGTGGGAGGTACCCTCAAGGAGTTGTTTTTT | CASSVGGTLKELFF
TRBJ2-7 | NA | NA | TRBV29-1 | TGCAGCGTTGGCTTTTCAGGCAACGAGCAGTACTTC | CSVGFSGNEQYF
TRBJ1-1 | NA | NA | TRBV3-1/TRBV3-2 | TGTGCCAGCAGCCTCCTCCCGAACATGAACACTGAAGCTTTCTTT | CASSLLPNMNTEAFF
TRBJ2-1 | TRBD1 | NA | TRBV28 | TGTGCCAGCAGTTCGGACAGGGACACCTCCTACAATGAGCAGTTCTTC | CASSSDRDTSYNEQFF
TRBJ2-6 | TRBD1 | once | TRBV9 | TGTGCCAGCAGCGTAGTGGCCGGACAGGGCGCGCTAGGGGCCAACGTCCTGACTTTC | CASSVVAGQGALGANVLTF
TRBJ1-6 | NA | NA | TRBV2 | TGTGCCAGCAAGACAGAGAGTAATTCACCCCTCCACTTT | CASKTESNSPLHF
TRBJ2-2 | NA | NA | TRBV14 | TGTGCCAGCAGCCAAGAAACCCGGGGACTCGGGGAGCTGTTTTTT | CASSQETRGLGELFF
TRBJ2-2 | NA | NA | TRBV7-2 | TGTGCCAGCAGCTTAGGATATGGAGGGGGGGCCGGGGAGCTGTTTTTT | CASSLGYGGGAGELFF
TRBJ2-2 | TRBD2 | NA | TRBV6-5 | TGTGCCAGCAGCTTAGCGGGGGTAGGCACCGGGGAGCTGTTTTTT | CASSLAGVGTGELFF
TRBJ2-5 | TRBD1 | once | TRBV7-9 | TGTGCCAGCAGCTGGGCCGTCCAGGGGGCGCGGGAGACCCAGTACTTC | CASSWAVQGARETQYF
TRBJ1-2 | NA | NA | TRBV5-4 | TGTGCCAGCGTCTCCCGCGACCCCAGGGATGGCTACACCTTC | CASVSRDPRDGYTF
TRBJ1-2 | NA | NA | TRBV5-4 | TGTGCCAGCAGCTTGGCCTCTCGAGCTGAAAACTATGGCTACACCTTC | CASSLASRAENYGYTF
TRBJ1-2 | TRBD1 | few | TRBV5-6 | TGTGCCAGCAGCCCTGGTGGACAGGCCTACGTGGGGTATGGCTACACCTTC | CASSPGGQAYVGYGYTF
TRBJ1-6 | NA | NA | TRBV18 | TGTGCCAGCTCACCCGGGGAGGGTAGGAATTCACCCCTCCACTTT | CASSPGEGRNSPLHF
TRBJ2-3 | TRBD2 | once | TRBV7-9 | TGTGCCAGCAGCGCCCTAGCGGGGGGCCCTCGCACAGATACGCAGTATTTT | CASSALAGGPRTDTQYF
TRBJ2-2 | TRBD1 | NA | TRBV24-1 | TGTGCCACCAGTGATTTTGGAACCGGGACAGGGGGTACCGGGGAGCTGTTTTTT | CATSDFGTGTGGTGELFF
TRBJ1-4 | NA | NA | TRBV5-1 | TGCGCCAGCAGGGTCCCGCAGGGATCAACTAATGAAAAACTGTTTTTT | CASRVPQGSTNEKLFF